What follows are 3 T cell receptor beta chains derived from one specimen sequenced in a study of OX40 agonist ivuxolimab in advanced cancers. Clones were sequenced by immunoSEQ multiplex PCR, and TCRdb holds only the in-frame ones, with some missing. The data contain over 45,000 clones, about 83% of them seen just once; the ten biggest clones take up about 3.1%. The sample consisted of CD4+ or CD8+ T cells sorted from blood, taken in a trial of the OX40 agonist ivuxolimab. Receptors originate from an adult with an advanced solid tumor such as melanoma, head and neck, liver or kidney cancer.

This clone was picked up a small number of times. J is TRBJ2-5 and V is TRBV6-5; D possibly matches TRBD1 or TRBD2 (5 bases each). CDR3 length equals 13 residues. The V end was cut by 4 bases, the J end by 5 bases, with 11 bases between. Germline loops: CDR1 MNHEY, CDR2 SVGAGI. The CDR3 nucleotides read TGTGCCAGCAGTTCCCGAGGGGTTGAGACCCAGTACTTC. Amino acid sequence: CASSSRGVETQYF.

V and J are TRBV5-1 and TRBJ2-2, with 8 positions matching TRBD1. The germline V gene has CDR1 SGHRS and CDR2 YFSETQ. J was trimmed by 1 base and V by 7 bases; bases with no gene match: 0. The CDR3 sequence is 13 residues long. In DNA form, the CDR3 reads TGCGCCAGCGGGACAGGGAACACCGGGGAGCTGTTTTTT. It encodes CASGTGNTGELFF. The full variable domain, with the rest looked up from reference TRBV5-1 and TRBJ2-2, is KAGVTQTPRYLIKTRGQQVTLSCSPISGHRSVSWYQQTPGQGLQFLFEYFSETQRNKGNFPGRFSGRQFSNSRSEMNVSTLELGDSALYLCASGTGNTGELFFGEGSRLTVL.

This chain uses TRBV6-5 with TRBJ1-1, with D perhaps TRBD1 (5 bases). Germline V gene data show CDR1 as MNHEY and CDR2 as SVGAGI. The CDR3 spans 15 residues. The V and J ends lost 2 bases and 0 bases respectively, with 10 bases between them. The CDR3 coding sequence is TGTGCCAGCAGTTACGGGGCCCCCATGAACACTGAAGCTTTCTTT. This encodes CASSYGAPMNTEAFF.